The 24 T cell receptor beta chains reported below all come from one sample, sequenced in a study of cytomegalovirus exposure and HLA in healthy donors. It was with 60 Vbeta and 13 Jbeta primers that the PCR ran. The data were produced by immunoSEQ multiplex PCR, yet TCRdb's version contains in-frame clones alone and is incomplete. Among roughly 200,000 clones, just over 75% were seen once, and the ten largest hold less than 3.5%. The sample consisted of PBMCs. These receptors originate from a woman aged 60 to 75 in good health and CMV-seropositive.

This clone was observed a few times. This chain uses TRBV5-1 with TRBJ1-1; tentative D call: TRBD1 (5 bases). Looked up from germline, CDR1 is SGHRS and CDR2 is YFSETQ. The CDR3 is made up of 15 amino acids. Trimming pared 3 bases from V and 7 bases from J, leaving 19 bases between. CDR3 sequence (DNA): TGCGCCAGCAGCTCTTCCGGGACTGGGTTTTATGAAGCTTTCTTT. Protein: CASSSSGTGFYEAFF.

A few counts support this clone. The chain is built from TRBV5-6 and TRBJ1-5; 9 nucleotides match TRBD1. From germline, CDR1 is SGHDT and CDR2 YYEEEE. This CDR3 is built from 13 residues. V was clipped by 3 bases and J by 5 bases; unmatched bases: 0. CDR3 residues: CASSWDRDQPQHF. In DNA form, the CDR3 reads TGTGCCAGCAGCTGGGACAGGGATCAGCCCCAGCATTTT.

This clone came up a few times. V and J are TRBV7-9 and TRBJ1-2; tentative D call: TRBD1 (5 bases). The CDR3 is made up of 16 amino acids. The V end lost 4 bases, the J end lost 8 bases, and 23 bases lay between the germline ends. CDR1 is SEHNR and CDR2 is FQNEAQ in the germline V gene (reference sequence). The CDR3 DNA is TGTGCCAGCAGCTCCCTAACCGGTGGCAGGGTTCTCGGCTACACCTTC. It encodes CASSSLTGGRVLGYTF.

The chain uses TRBV4-1 and TRBJ1-2; D is undetermined. V dropped 2 bases and J dropped 7 bases, with 11 bases sitting between them. Germline lookup yields CDR1 MGHRA and CDR2 YSYEKL. This CDR3 region has 13 residues. The CDR3 DNA reads as TGCGCCAGCAGCCAACGGGGAATATTTGGCTACACCTTC. It translates to CASSQRGIFGYTF.

V and J are TRBV12-5 and TRBJ2-7; 9 nucleotides line up with TRBD2. The CDR3 has 16 residues. Germline V gene data show CDR1 as LGHNT and CDR2 as FRNRAP. Germline trimming cut 2 bases from V and 3 bases from J; bases unmatched to any gene: 8. The DNA of the CDR3 is TGTGCTAGTGGTTTGCCGATAGCGGGAGAGGGCTACGAGCAGTACTTC. Translation gives CASGLPIAGEGYEQYF.

V usage is TRBV29-1 and J usage is TRBJ1-1; D gene ambiguous. Germline lookup yields CDR1 SQVTM and CDR2 ANQGSEA. This CDR3 is built from 13 residues. The V end was cut by 4 bases, the J end by 6 bases, with 15 bases between. The DNA for the CDR3 is TGCAGCGTTGCCGGTCTCGAGGGAGCTGAAGCTTTCTTT. Its translation is CSVAGLEGAEAFF. Full variable domain (outside the CDR3, taken from reference TRBV29-1 and TRBJ1-1): SAVISQKPSRDICQRGTSLTIQCQVDSQVTMMFWYRQQPGQSLTLIATANQGSEATYESGFVIDKFPISRPNLTFSTLTVSNMSPEDSSIYLCSVAGLEGAEAFFGQGTRLTVV.

The J gene is TRBJ2-1, the V gene TRBV5-6; D perhaps matches TRBD2 (7 bases). Germline V CDR1 and CDR2: SGHDT, YYEEEE. Trimming pared 0 bases from V and 2 bases from J, leaving 15 bases between. This CDR3 contains 17 residues. CDR3 sequence: CASSLAMVGGPYNEQFF. CDR3 nucleotides: TGTGCCAGCAGCTTGGCCATGGTGGGGGGGCCCTACAATGAGCAGTTCTTC.

The gene calls are TRBV6-5 and TRBJ2-7, with 12 bases fitting TRBD2. Trimming cost V 0 bases and J 3 bases; bases outside gene matches: 3. This CDR3 spans 16 amino acids. Germline CDR1 reads MNHEY; CDR2 reads SVGAGI. The CDR3 region has the DNA TGTGCCAGCAGTTACTCGGAGACTAGCGGGAGCTACGAGCAGTACTTC. Protein product: CASSYSETSGSYEQYF.

In this sample, this clone turned up a few times. The chain combines TRBV29-1 with TRBJ2-3, with 8 bases fitting TRBD2. This CDR3 is built from 12 residues. V dropped 4 bases and J dropped 3; count of bases not matched to a gene: 0. From germline, CDR1 is SQVTM and CDR2 ANQGSEA. CDR3 sequence reads: CSVASGTDTQYF. The CDR3 DNA reads TGCAGCGTTGCTAGCGGGACAGATACGCAGTATTTT.

The V call is TRBV5-4, the J call TRBJ2-2, with TRBD2 as a possible D gene (5 bases). The germline V gene has CDR1 SGHNT and CDR2 YYREEE (reference sequence). The germline V and J ends were trimmed by 4 bases and 9 bases, with 16 bases remaining between them. This CDR3 contains 14 residues. The CDR3 DNA reads as TGTGCCAGCAGCACCGGACTCACCAATCGGGAGCTGTTTTTT. Translated, it gives CASSTGLTNRELFF.

V is TRBV6-1 and J is TRBJ1-2; D ambiguous. Germline assignment: CDR1 MNHNS and CDR2 SASEGT. V was pared by 3 bases and J by 0 bases, with 8 bases between. This CDR3 is 14 amino acids long. The chain's CDR3 is CASSDSFANYGYTF. As DNA, the CDR3 is TGTGCCAGCAGTGACAGTTTCGCTAACTATGGCTACACCTTC.

This chain joins TRBV29-1 and TRBJ1-1; 8 nucleotides match TRBD1. The CDR3 has 13 residues. Looked up from germline, CDR1 is SQVTM and CDR2 is ANQGSEA. V dropped 6 bases and J dropped 0; count of bases not matched to a gene: 3. CDR3 loop: CSVAGQVNTEAFF. For the CDR3, the DNA is TGCAGCGTAGCGGGACAGGTGAACACTGAAGCTTTCTTT.

The rearrangement uses TRBV6-1 and TRBJ2-2; D not certain. The V end lost 11 bases, the J end lost 6 bases, and 13 bases lay between the germline ends. Germline V gene sequence: CDR1 MNHNS, CDR2 SASEGT. This CDR3 has 12 amino acids. The CDR3 loop is CASHLPAGELFF. The CDR3 bases are TGTGCCTCCCACTTACCTGCCGGGGAGCTGTTTTTT.

This chain joins TRBV7-2 and TRBJ2-7; 12 bases line up with TRBD2. The CDR3 totals 17 residues. Germline V gene data show CDR1 as SGHTA and CDR2 as FQGNSA. The J segment lost 0 bases and the V segment lost 4 bases, leaving 7 bases of the junction unmatched. DNA of the CDR3: TGTGCCAGCAGCTACAGACTAGCGGGGGACCTCTCCTACGAGCAGTACTTC. Translation: CASSYRLAGDLSYEQYF. The entire variable domain, with the rest obtained from reference TRBV7-2 and TRBJ2-7, is as follows: GAGVSQSPSNKVTEKGKDVELRCDPISGHTALYWYRQSLGQGLEFLIYFQGNSAPDKSGLPSDRFSAERTGGSVSTLTIQRTQQEDSAVYLCASSYRLAGDLSYEQYFGPGTRLTVT.

The chain carries TRBV11-2 and TRBJ2-5; perhaps TRBD1 as D (6 bases). CDR3 length: 15 amino acids. CDR1 and CDR2 from the germline V gene are SGHAT and FQNNGV. The V and J ends lost 4 bases and 1 base respectively, with 13 bases between them. The CDR3 loop is CASSSSQGSQETQYF. The CDR3, as DNA: TGTGCCAGCAGCTCCTCTCAGGGGAGCCAAGAGACCCAGTACTTC.

This clone was detected a few times. The chain couples TRBV30 to TRBJ2-1, with 8 bases lining up with TRBD1. The V gene end was trimmed by 3 bases and the J gene end by 10 bases; junction bases not matched to a gene: 8. This CDR3 is 13 amino acids long. Looked up from germline, CDR1 is GTSNPN and CDR2 is SVGIG (reference sequence). CDR3 bases: TGTGCCTGGAGCCCAGGACAGGGCGGCGAGCAGTTCTTC. Its translation: CAWSPGQGGEQFF.

The rearrangement links TRBV5-1 to TRBJ1-1; maybe TRBD1 (5 bases). CDR1 SGHRS and CDR2 YFSETQ come from the germline V gene. The CDR3 runs 11 residues. V gave up 8 bases and J gave up 3 bases, with 8 bases separating them. CDR3 sequence: CASKQDTEAFF. CDR3 nucleotide sequence: TGCGCCAGTAAACAGGACACTGAAGCTTTCTTT.

The gene calls are TRBV7-9 and TRBJ2-3, with 13 positions matching TRBD2. This CDR3 spans 17 amino acids. Germline values: CDR1 SEHNR, CDR2 FQNEAQ (reference sequence). Trimming removed 5 bases from V and 2 bases from J; junction bases left unmatched: 7. CDR3 region: CASSHRTSGGLTDTQYF. CDR3 DNA: TGTGCCAGCAGCCACCGGACTAGCGGGGGACTCACAGATACGCAGTATTTT.

V gene TRBV6-5 combines with J gene TRBJ2-5; D perhaps matches TRBD2 (6 bases). Trimming took 6 bases from V and 2 from J, leaving 16 bases between them. Germline assignment: CDR1 MNHEY and CDR2 SVGAGI. The CDR3 length is 15 residues. The CDR3 is CASSLRRGRQETQYF. Here the CDR3 DNA reads TGTGCCAGCAGCCTCCGTAGAGGGAGGCAAGAGACCCAGTACTTC.

The chain uses TRBV10-3 and TRBJ2-7, with 7 bases lining up with TRBD1. V shed 5 bases, J shed 4 bases, and the junction held 17 bases outside the gene matches. CDR1 is ENHRY and CDR2 is SYGVKD in the germline V gene. The CDR3 spans 17 residues. In DNA form, the CDR3 reads TGTGCCATCAGTCCCAAAGCAGTTAGTCAGGGGGTGTACGAGCAGTACTTC. Amino acid sequence: CAISPKAVSQGVYEQYF.

This clone showed up just once. The chain has TRBV29-1 and TRBJ2-7, with D maybe TRBD1 (7 bases). This CDR3 has 15 amino acids. Trimming removed 4 bases from V and 5 bases from J, with 21 bases in between. Per the germline V gene, CDR1 is SQVTM and CDR2 is ANQGSEA. CDR3 region: CSVGGGGGAVDEQYF. The CDR3 DNA follows: TGCAGCGTTGGCGGCGGAGGGGGCGCCGTGGACGAGCAGTACTTC.

This clone showed up just once. V gene TRBV19 combines with J gene TRBJ2-3; 7 bases fit TRBD2. This CDR3 spans 16 amino acids. CDR1 is LNHDA, CDR2 SQIVND, per germline (reference sequence). V was clipped by 3 bases and J by 2 bases; unmatched bases: 8. CDR3 DNA sequence: TGTGCCAGTAGTATTGGACTAGTCCAAACCACAGATACGCAGTATTTT. Its translation: CASSIGLVQTTDTQYF.

V is TRBV5-6 and J is TRBJ2-5; 8 bases fit TRBD1. This CDR3 has 16 residues. CDR1 is SGHDT, CDR2 YYEEEE, per germline. With V trimmed by 2 bases and J by 3 bases, 9 bases remained unmatched. This chain's CDR3 is CASSFRTGTGEETQYF. The CDR3, as DNA: TGTGCCAGCAGCTTCCGGACAGGGACGGGGGAAGAGACCCAGTACTTC.

This clone was recorded a few times. The rearrangement uses TRBV27 and TRBJ1-4, with D perhaps TRBD1 (6 bases). In germline, CDR1 is MNHEY, CDR2 SMNVEV (reference sequence). Trimming removed 9 bases from V and 6 bases from J, with 20 bases in between. The CDR3 runs 15 residues. As DNA, the CDR3 is TGTGCCAGTAATATCAGGGGCGGTAGGGATGAAAAACTGTTTTTT. Amino acid sequence: CASNIRGGRDEKLFF.